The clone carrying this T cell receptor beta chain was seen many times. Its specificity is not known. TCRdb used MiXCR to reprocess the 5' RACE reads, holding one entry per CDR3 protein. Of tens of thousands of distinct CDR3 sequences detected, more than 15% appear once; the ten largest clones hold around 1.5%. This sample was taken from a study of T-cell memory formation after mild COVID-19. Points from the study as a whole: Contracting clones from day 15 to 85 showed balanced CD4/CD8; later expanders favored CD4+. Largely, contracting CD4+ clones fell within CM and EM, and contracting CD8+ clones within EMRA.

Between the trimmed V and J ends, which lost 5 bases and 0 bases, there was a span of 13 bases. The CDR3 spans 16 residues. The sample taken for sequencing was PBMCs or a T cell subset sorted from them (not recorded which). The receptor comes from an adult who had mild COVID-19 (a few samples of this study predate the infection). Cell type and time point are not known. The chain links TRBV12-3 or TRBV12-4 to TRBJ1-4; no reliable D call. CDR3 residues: CASSPYGSPTNEKLFF. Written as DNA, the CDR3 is TGTGCCAGCAGTCCCTATGGCAGCCCAACTAATGAAAAACTGTTTTTT.